This T cell receptor (beta chain) was observed in a study of blood T cells in healthy people across ages. Study-level background: Roughly one uniquely barcoded beta molecule per two T cells was captured. Study conclusions and caveats: Per million T cells, TCR beta diversity dropped about linearly as age rose.

There were healthy Caucasian individuals from Russia, aged roughly 6 to 95, serving as donors. Through a sample-barcoded 5' primer and a J-beta primer mix, a second PCR was run for roughly 6 to 12 cycles. Each cDNA molecule, via a template-switch adaptor with 12 random nucleotides, was tagged. In TCRdb, the 5' RACE reads were re-called with MiXCR into one record per CDR3 protein. Of around 780,000 distinct CDR3 sequences detected, more than 50% appear once; the ten largest clones hold roughly 25%. CDR1 is DFQATT and CDR2 is SNEGSKA in the germline V gene (reference sequence). The CDR3 extends over 12 amino acids. Deletions cut 5 bases from V and 1 base from J, with 9 bases between. On this clonotype itself: Its matching antigen is unknown.

V and J are TRBV20-1 and TRBJ2-7; tentative D call: TRBD2 (5 bases). Sample: blood. The TCR was taken from a man aged 35-49 years in good health. Here the CDR3 reads CSAPSGSYEQYF. CDR3 coding DNA: TGCAGTGCTCCCTCGGGGTCCTACGAGCAGTACTTC.